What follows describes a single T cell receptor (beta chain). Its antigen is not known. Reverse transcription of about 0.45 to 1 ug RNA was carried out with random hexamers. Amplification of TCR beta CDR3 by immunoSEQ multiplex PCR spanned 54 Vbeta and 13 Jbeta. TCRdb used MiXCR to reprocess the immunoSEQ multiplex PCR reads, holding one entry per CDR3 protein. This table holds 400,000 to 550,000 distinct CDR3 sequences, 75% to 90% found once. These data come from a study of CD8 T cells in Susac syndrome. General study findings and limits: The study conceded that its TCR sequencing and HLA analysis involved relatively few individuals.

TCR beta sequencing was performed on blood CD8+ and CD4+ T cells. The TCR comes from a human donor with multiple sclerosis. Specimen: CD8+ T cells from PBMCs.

CDR3 nucleotides: TGCGCCAGCAGCCAACGGCTAGCGGGGGGGAACACAGATACGCAGTATTTT. Its protein product is CASSQRLAGGNTDTQYF. The chain couples TRBV4-1 to TRBJ2-3; 12 bases agree with TRBD2. The CDR3 extends over 17 amino acids. The germline V gene encodes CDR1 MGHRA and CDR2 YSYEKL. V shed 2 bases, J shed 2 bases, and the junction held 5 bases outside the gene matches.